This T cell receptor beta chain stems from a study of blood T cell repertoires in COVID-19. The method was immunoSEQ multiplex PCR; TCRdb's version includes in-frame clones alone and lacks a portion of them. The sample lists 100,000 or so clones; 90% to 95% were seen once. The germline V gene encodes CDR1 MNHNY and CDR2 SVGAGI (reference sequence). Trimming removed 2 bases from V and 0 bases from J, with 13 bases in between. The CDR3 has 16 amino acids. The sequenced sample was peripheral blood. The chain employs TRBV6-6 and TRBJ2-5, with a tentative D call TRBD2 (5 bases). This clonotype originated in a human donor with active COVID-19. The donor label of this sample is uncertain. DNA of the CDR3: TGTGCCAGCAGTTACCCACGACGAGGGTACCAAGAGACCCAGTACTTC. This gives the protein CASSYPRRGYQETQYF.